Listed here is a single T cell receptor beta chain. This sample stems from a study of blood T cell repertoires in COVID-19. Categorization into cohorts depended on clinical history that participants reported. CDR3 length: 16 residues. V was clipped by 6 bases and J by 2 bases, with 19 bases between them. Germline V gives CDR1 MGHRA, CDR2 YSYEKL. The authors' processing: Researchers report that nucleated cell counts were estimated from reference gene primer amplification. Here immunoSEQ multiplex PCR was the method, and the copy in TCRdb shows in-frame clones only, minus some. V and J calls and clone size are as listed in that table; D and trimming were resolved from the DNA. The sample includes around 290,000 clones, 75% to 95% of them seen just once.

The chain recombines TRBV4-1 with TRBJ1-2; no definite D call. The receptor comes from a woman aged 25 to 39 who had recovered from COVID-19. Sequencing used PBMCs or T cells enriched from blood (not recorded which). CDR3 in DNA: TGCGCCAGCAGTCCCGGGAGCCTCATGGGGAACTATGGCTACACCTTC. Translating gives CASSPGSLMGNYGYTF.